The 27 T cell receptor beta chains below come from one sample, sequenced in a study of blood T cell repertoires in COVID-19. Repertoires were generated with immunoSEQ multiplex PCR, while TCRdb's copy carries only in-frame clones and drops some. The sample consists of about 170,000 clones, 70% to 90% of them appearing once. Sequencing was done on a sample of peripheral blood. The receptor set was obtained from a man in his fifties who had recovered from COVID-19.

The genes are TRBV7-9 and TRBJ2-5, with 7 bases aligning to TRBD1. The germline V gene has CDR1 SEHNR and CDR2 FQNEAQ (reference sequence). With 5 bases clipped from V and 9 bases from J, the junction kept 9 bases outside the gene matches. The CDR3 is made up of 13 amino acids. As DNA, the CDR3 is TGTGCCAGCAGCGGGACAGACTACCAGGCCCAGTACTTC. Protein: CASSGTDYQAQYF.

CDR3 bases: TGTGCCAGCAGACCTGGGACAGGGAATGAAAAACTGTTTTTT. It is translated as CASRPGTGNEKLFF. The chain joins TRBV6-6 to TRBJ1-4; 9 nucleotides align to TRBD1. Germline loops: CDR1 MNHNY, CDR2 SVGAGI (reference sequence). This CDR3 comprises 14 residues. The trim removed 6 bases at V and 5 bases at J, leaving 4 bases unmatched.

The V gene is TRBV19, the J gene TRBJ2-1; D unresolved. V lost 6 bases to trimming and J lost 8 bases, with 20 bases between them. The germline CDR1 and CDR2 sequences are LNHDA and SQIVND (reference sequence). The CDR3 sequence is 15 residues long. The CDR3 sequence is CASSPESEIRDEQFF. In DNA, the CDR3 is TGTGCCAGTAGCCCAGAGTCGGAGATTCGGGATGAGCAGTTCTTC.

As DNA, the CDR3 is TGTGCCAGCAGTACCCGGGACTCCCGTAGCAATCAGCCCCAGCATTTT. Protein product: CASSTRDSRSNQPQHF. This chain links TRBV21-1 with TRBJ1-5. TRBV21-1 is tagged as a pseudogene. CDR3 length: 16 amino acids.

The chain couples TRBV4-1 to TRBJ2-2, with D perhaps matching TRBD1 (6 bases). From germline, CDR1 is MGHRA and CDR2 YSYEKL. The CDR3 is 17 amino acids. Trimming took off 0 bases at V and 1 base at J, with 12 bases between the two ends. CDR3 coding DNA: TGCGCCAGCAGCCAAGAAGGGGGTTGGGGGAACACCGGGGAGCTGTTTTTT. Translated, it gives CASSQEGGWGNTGELFF.

In regard to this clone: Other DNA variants within this sample encode the same CDR3. The chain couples TRBV5-4 to TRBJ2-3, with D perhaps TRBD1 (6 bases). The V gene lost 4 bases and the J gene lost 2 bases, with 11 bases spanning the gap. The germline CDR1 and CDR2 sequences are SGHNT and YYREEE (reference sequence). This CDR3 is built from 14 residues. The CDR3 protein is CASSLDSFTDTQYF. In DNA form, the CDR3 reads TGTGCCAGCAGCCTGGACAGCTTCACAGATACGCAGTATTTT. The variable domain in full, with the rest retrieved from reference TRBV5-4 and TRBJ2-3, is ETGVTQSPTHLIKTRGQQVTLRCSSQSGHNTVSWYQQALGQGPQFIFQYYREEENGRGNFPPRFSGLQFPNYSSELNVNALELDDSALYLCASSLDSFTDTQYFGPGTRLTVL.

The V call is TRBV10-1, the J call TRBJ2-7, with a possible D match to TRBD2 (5 bases). Germline V CDR1 and CDR2: WNHNN, SYGVQD (reference sequence). Trimming removed 0 bases from V and 4 bases from J, with 7 bases in between. This CDR3 has 13 residues. The CDR3 bases are TGCGCCAGCAGTGAGTCCGGCGGGTACGAGCAGTACTTC. It specifies CASSESGGYEQYF.

This sequence joins TRBV30 and TRBJ1-5; no clear D gene. The CDR3 runs 14 residues. Trimming took 0 bases from V and 0 from J, leaving 6 bases between them. Germline V gene lookup returns CDR1 GTSNPN and CDR2 SVGIG (reference sequence). The CDR3 sequence is CAWSVSYSNQPQHF. CDR3 nucleotide sequence: TGTGCCTGGAGTGTTTCCTATAGCAATCAGCCCCAGCATTTT.

This chain uses TRBV7-2 with TRBJ1-1, with D hard to call. Germline CDR1 SGHTA, CDR2 FQGNSA. The CDR3 contains 15 residues. V lost 1 base and J 0 bases, leaving 9 bases between the germline ends. CDR3 residues: CASSLDSHVNTEAFF. In DNA, the CDR3 is TGTGCCAGCAGCTTAGATAGCCACGTGAACACTGAAGCTTTCTTT.

The rearrangement joins TRBV30 to TRBJ2-7; a possible D gene is TRBD1 (6 bases). Germline V gene sequence: CDR1 GTSNPN, CDR2 SVGIG (reference sequence). The CDR3 is 11 residues long. V was shortened by 4 bases and J by 5 bases, with 9 bases between the two germline ends. The CDR3 bases are TGTGCCTGGACGAACAGGGACGAGCAGTACTTC. Translating gives CAWTNRDEQYF.

This rearrangement joins TRBV29-1 to TRBJ2-1; TRBD2 is a possible D gene (5 bases). The CDR3 is 12 residues long. V was pared by 6 bases and J by 5 bases, with 11 bases between. Germline values: CDR1 SQVTM, CDR2 ANQGSEA. CDR3 amino acids: CSVGLGDNEQFF. The CDR3 DNA reads TGCAGCGTGGGCCTCGGGGACAATGAGCAGTTCTTC.

This clone was recorded once. The chain recombines TRBV18 with TRBJ1-1; 8 nucleotides match TRBD1. The V and J ends lost 3 bases and 1 base, in that order; junction bases with no gene match: 4. CDR1 is KGHSH and CDR2 is LQKENI in the germline V gene. The CDR3 is 15 amino acids. The CDR3 spells CASSPNQGANTEAFF. The CDR3 DNA reads as TGTGCCAGCTCACCTAACCAGGGGGCGAACACTGAAGCTTTCTTT. The variable domain in full, completed from reference TRBV18 and TRBJ1-1, reads NAGVMQNPRHLVRRRGQEARLRCSPMKGHSHVYWYRQLPEEGLKFMVYLQKENIIDESGMPKERFSAEFPKEGPSILRIQQVVRGDSAAYFCASSPNQGANTEAFFGQGTRLTVV.

The chain uses TRBV6-4 and TRBJ1-1; D perhaps matches TRBD1 (6 bases). Trimming removed 8 bases from V and 7 bases from J, with 17 bases in between. Germline values: CDR1 MRHNA, CDR2 SNTAGT. The CDR3 contains 13 residues. Written as DNA, the CDR3 is TGTGCCAGCGCCGCGACAGGCGCGGGTGAAGCTTTCTTT. Its translation: CASAATGAGEAFF.

J is TRBJ2-7 and V is TRBV18; 7 bases match TRBD2. The V and J ends lost 1 base and 0 bases, in that order; junction bases with no gene match: 12. Germline CDR1 reads KGHSH; CDR2 reads LQKENI. The CDR3 spans 18 residues. The CDR3 spells CASSPRMGGSGSSYEQYF. The CDR3 DNA reads as TGTGCCAGCTCACCACGAATGGGCGGGAGTGGTAGCTCCTACGAGCAGTACTTC.

The chain recombines TRBV6-1 with TRBJ2-7, with 7 bases fitting TRBD1. The length of the CDR3 is 16 residues. Germline V gene lookup returns CDR1 MNHNS and CDR2 SASEGT. J lost 1 base, V lost 4 bases, and 10 bases had no gene match. CDR3 amino acids: CASSVSSTGKSYEQYF. DNA for the CDR3: TGTGCCAGCAGTGTATCGTCGACAGGGAAGTCCTACGAGCAGTACTTC.

The rearrangement links TRBV7-8 to TRBJ1-4; TRBD1 matches at 9 bases. Germline-derived CDR1 and CDR2 are SGHVS and FQNEAQ. J gave up 5 bases and V 4 bases, and 2 bases lay outside the gene matches. The CDR3 is 14 residues long. CDR3 sequence reads: CASSWGQGNEKLFF. CDR3 DNA sequence: TGTGCCAGCAGCTGGGGACAGGGAAATGAAAAACTGTTTTTT.

The V and J genes are TRBV3-1 (or the pseudogene TRBV3-2) and TRBJ2-1; TRBD2 might be the D (5 bases). Germline loops: CDR1 LGHDT, CDR2 YNNKEL (reference sequence). This CDR3 contains 12 residues. Trimming removed 10 bases from V and 8 bases from J, with 15 bases in between. CDR3 region: CATKNPRDEQFF. The CDR3 nucleotides read TGTGCCACCAAGAACCCGAGGGATGAGCAGTTCTTC.

Worth noting for this clone: Germline is not matched at one junction end, which may reflect a read error. The V and J genes are TRBV6-5 and TRBJ2-7, with 8 bases that match TRBD1. Germline V gene data show CDR1 as MNHEY and CDR2 as SVGAGI. This CDR3 has 15 amino acids. The CDR3 loop is CASRYYGQGKNEQYF. CDR3 DNA sequence: TGTGCCAGCAGGTACTATGGACAGGGAAAGAACGAGCAGTACTTC.

The J gene is TRBJ2-1, the V gene TRBV7-3, with a weak D call TRBD1 (6 bases). This CDR3 is built from 16 residues. CDR1 and CDR2 from the germline V gene are SGHTA and FQGTGA. The germline V and J ends were trimmed by 5 bases and 3 bases, with 17 bases remaining between them. CDR3 bases: TGTGCCAGCAGCCGCCTAGCAGGGGCGCACTACAATGAGCAGTTCTTC. Its translation is CASSRLAGAHYNEQFF.

The chain joins TRBV12-5 to TRBJ2-7; 8 nucleotides match TRBD1. The V and J ends lost 0 bases and 3 bases, in that order; junction bases with no gene match: 4. CDR3 length equals 15 residues. Germline CDR1 reads LGHNT; CDR2 reads FRNRAP. The CDR3 DNA reads TGTGCTAGTGGTTTGGTACAAGGACAGGGCTACGAGCAGTACTTC. This translates into CASGLVQGQGYEQYF. The whole variable domain, remainder taken from reference TRBV12-5 and TRBJ2-7, is DARVTQTPRHKVTEMGQEVTMRCQPILGHNTVFWYRQTMMQGLELLAYFRNRAPLDDSGMPKDRFSAEMPDATLATLKIQPSEPRDSAVYFCASGLVQGQGYEQYFGPGTRLTVT.

This chain uses TRBV19 with TRBJ2-2; TRBD1 is a possible D gene (6 bases). The CDR3 sequence is 14 residues long. Germline CDR1 is LNHDA and CDR2 is SQIVND (reference sequence). With 6 bases removed from V and 0 bases from J, the gap between germline ends came to 8 bases. The CDR3 loop reads CASRRQANTGELFF. In nucleotides, the CDR3 is TGTGCCAGTAGAAGACAGGCGAACACCGGGGAGCTGTTTTTT.

The genes are TRBV5-5 and TRBJ2-5; 16 bases are a match to TRBD2. The CDR3 consists of 17 residues. V was pared by 4 bases and J by 5 bases, with 8 bases of the junction left unmatched. Germline values: CDR1 SGHKS, CDR2 YYEKEE (reference sequence). CDR3 in amino acids: CASSPGLAGGSRETQYF. The CDR3 region has the DNA TGTGCCAGCAGCCCGGGACTAGCGGGGGGGTCCAGGGAGACCCAGTACTTC.

The CDR3 loop reads CATSDRTGGRLNEQFF. CDR3 coding DNA: TGTGCCACCAGTGACCGGACAGGGGGGCGCCTCAATGAGCAGTTCTTC. This rearrangement joins TRBV24-1 to TRBJ2-1, with TRBD1 matching over 10 bases. J was trimmed by 6 bases and V by 4 bases; bases with no gene match: 8. Germline-derived CDR1 and CDR2 are KGHDR and SFDVKD. The CDR3 contains 16 residues.

In this sample, this clone turned up once. V usage is TRBV6-5 and J usage is TRBJ2-3; TRBD1 matches 7 bases. The V gene end was trimmed by 2 bases and the J gene end by 3 bases; junction bases not matched to a gene: 2. CDR3 length: 14 residues. Germline CDR1 is MNHEY and CDR2 is SVGAGI. In DNA, the CDR3 is TGTGCCAGCAGTTACCGGGACAGTACAGATACGCAGTATTTT. This codes for CASSYRDSTDTQYF.

In its sample, this clone was seen a few times. The rearrangement uses TRBV11-1 and TRBJ2-1, with 9 bases identical to TRBD2. CDR3 length equals 14 residues. With 3 bases clipped from V and 8 bases from J, the junction kept 5 bases outside the gene matches. CDR1 and CDR2 from the germline V gene are SGHAT and FQDESV (reference sequence). The CDR3, as DNA: TGTGCCAGCAGCTTCAGGCGGGAGGGCCATGAGCAGTTCTTC. Translation gives CASSFRREGHEQFF.

The genes are TRBV11-3 and TRBJ2-7; D remains unclear. Germline V CDR1 and CDR2: SGHNT, YENEEA. V was trimmed by 1 base and J by 2 bases, leaving 9 bases between them. This CDR3 comprises 14 residues. CDR3 protein: CASSLVAVTYEQYF. The DNA of the CDR3 is TGTGCCAGCAGCTTAGTGGCAGTGACCTACGAGCAGTACTTC.

This clone was found once. V usage is TRBV3-1 (or the pseudogene TRBV3-2) and J usage is TRBJ2-3; D is perhaps TRBD2 (5 bases). Per germline, CDR1 LGHDT and CDR2 YNNKEL (reference sequence). The germline V and J ends were trimmed by 0 bases and 0 bases, with 13 bases remaining between them. This CDR3 has 17 amino acids. The CDR3 DNA sequence: TGTGCCAGCAGCCAAGATTTGGGAGCGGTTAGCACAGATACGCAGTATTTT. Translation gives CASSQDLGAVSTDTQYF.